The 31 T cell receptor beta chains reported below all come from one sample, sequenced in a study of cytomegalovirus exposure and HLA in healthy donors. 13 Jbeta primers and 60 Vbeta primers were used for the PCR. Generated by immunoSEQ multiplex PCR, the TCRdb table keeps only in-frame clones and is missing some. The sample includes about 220,000 clones, 75% of them seen just once. The sample comprised PBMCs. These receptors were taken from a woman aged 25 to 45 in good health and CMV-seronegative.

This sequence joins TRBV15 and TRBJ1-1; a possible D gene is TRBD1 (5 bases). The CDR3 has 14 residues. The germline V and J ends were trimmed by 3 bases and 3 bases, with 11 bases remaining between them. CDR1 is LNHNV, CDR2 YYDKDF, per germline (reference sequence). Written as DNA, the CDR3 is TGTGCCACCAGCAGGGCCTCAGGGTACACTGAAGCTTTCTTT. This codes for CATSRASGYTEAFF.

CDR3 protein: CASSGFTGANTGELFF. The CDR3 DNA follows: TGTGCCAGCAGCGGGTTTACAGGGGCCAACACCGGGGAGCTGTTTTTT. The chain recombines TRBV7-6 with TRBJ2-2, with 7 bases that match TRBD1. Germline lookup yields CDR1 SGHVS and CDR2 FNYEAQ. After removal of 5 bases from V and 2 bases from J, the junction contained 8 bases not matched to a gene. This CDR3 contains 16 residues. The variable domain in full, completed from reference TRBV7-6 and TRBJ2-2, reads GAGVSQSPRYKVTKRGQDVALRCDPISGHVSLYWYRQALGQGPEFLTYFNYEAQQDKSGLPNDRFSAERPEGSISTLTIQRTEQRDSAMYRCASSGFTGANTGELFFGEGSRLTVL.

V usage is TRBV10-1 and J usage is TRBJ2-3; a possible D gene is TRBD2 (6 bases). V lost 3 bases and J 4 bases, leaving 14 bases between the germline ends. CDR1 and CDR2 from the germline V gene are WNHNN and SYGVQD (reference sequence). The CDR3 length is 15 residues. For the CDR3, the DNA is TGCGCCAGCAGTGACCCCCGGACTATCCCAGATACGCAGTATTTT. It translates to CASSDPRTIPDTQYF.

The rearrangement links TRBV6-9 to TRBJ1-1; a possible D gene is TRBD1 (6 bases). The V gene's germline CDR1 is MNHGY and CDR2 SVAAGI. V lost 4 bases, J lost 5 bases, and 23 bases lay in between. This CDR3 has 17 residues. CDR3 DNA: TGTGCCAGCAGTTGTATCTATTGGGGGAAGGGGGGGACTGAAGCTTTCTTT. Translating gives CASSCIYWGKGGTEAFF.

The J gene is TRBJ2-5, the V gene TRBV13, with D possibly matching TRBD2 (6 bases). V was pared by 5 bases and J by 5 bases, with 21 bases between. The CDR3 consists of 16 residues. The V gene's germline CDR1 is PRHDT and CDR2 FYEKMQ (reference sequence). The CDR3: CASSLRGSALVETQYF. The DNA of the CDR3 is TGTGCCAGCAGCCTCCGGGGGTCAGCCTTAGTGGAGACCCAGTACTTC.

The chain uses TRBV6-5 and TRBJ2-7; TRBD1 aligns across 7 bases. Germline values: CDR1 MNHEY, CDR2 SVGAGI. The length of the CDR3 is 15 residues. The junction had 6 bases not matched to a gene; V was cut back by 2 bases and J by 2 bases. CDR3 sequence reads: CASSYTGQATYEQYF. In DNA form, the CDR3 reads TGTGCCAGCAGTTACACTGGACAGGCCACCTACGAGCAGTACTTC.

Concerning this clone itself: The junction departs from germline at one end; a sequencing error may be responsible. The chain links TRBV7-9 to TRBJ1-4, with 7 bases that match TRBD1. The CDR3 length is 17 residues. Per the germline V gene, CDR1 is SEHNR and CDR2 is FQNEAQ (reference sequence). The CDR3 coding sequence is TGTTCCAGCAGCTATTCCGGGACAGCTGCAACTAATGAAAAACTGTTTTTT. Encoded protein: CSSSYSGTAATNEKLFF.

The chain recombines TRBV6-5 with TRBJ1-1, with 9 bases lining up with TRBD1. Germline CDR1 reads MNHEY; CDR2 reads SVGAGI. The CDR3 runs to 16 residues. With V trimmed by 4 bases and J by 1 base, 7 bases remained unmatched. The CDR3 here is CASSSYGQGWNTEAFF. The DNA of the CDR3 is TGTGCCAGCAGTTCTTACGGACAGGGGTGGAACACTGAAGCTTTCTTT.

The genes are TRBV27 and TRBJ1-1, with D possibly TRBD1 on 6 matching bases. Between the trimmed V and J ends, which lost 4 bases and 8 bases, there was a span of 11 bases. Germline V gene sequence: CDR1 MNHEY, CDR2 SMNVEV (reference sequence). This CDR3 spans 12 amino acids. The CDR3: CASSSSGTEAFF. The CDR3 bases are TGTGCCAGCAGTTCTTCCGGGACAGAAGCTTTCTTT.

This chain uses TRBV7-9 with TRBJ2-1; maybe TRBD2 (5 bases). The CDR3 is 17 amino acids. V was shortened by 5 bases and J by 8 bases, with 25 bases between the two germline ends. Germline CDR1 SEHNR, CDR2 FQNEAQ (reference sequence). DNA of the CDR3: TGTGCCAGCAGCGCTACTATGGGGATAGCGAGAACAGATGAGCAGTTCTTC. Translated: CASSATMGIARTDEQFF.

Turning to this clone: One junction end disagrees with the germline gene, perhaps due to a read error. The rearrangement uses TRBV7-7 and TRBJ2-1; D is possibly TRBD1 (5 bases). The CDR3 contains 13 residues. Per germline, CDR1 SSHAT and CDR2 FNYEAQ (reference sequence). The DNA for the CDR3 is TGTGCTAGCAGCTTATCAGGGATCAATGAGCAGTTCTTC. Protein: CASSLSGINEQFF.

This clone was found a few times. The chain employs TRBV7-2 and TRBJ1-1; TRBD1 agrees at 8 bases. Germline CDR1 SGHTA, CDR2 FQGNSA. The CDR3 runs 13 residues. With 1 base clipped from V and 7 bases from J, the junction kept 2 bases outside the gene matches. In DNA form, the CDR3 reads TGTGCCAGCAGCTTAGGGACAGGGCTTGAAGCTTTCTTT. As protein: CASSLGTGLEAFF.

J is TRBJ2-7 and V is TRBV5-4, with TRBD2 identical over 12 bases. J lost 7 bases, V lost 1 base, and 6 bases had no gene match. Per germline, CDR1 SGHNT and CDR2 YYREEE (reference sequence). The CDR3 has 15 amino acids. The CDR3 protein is CASSLRLAGAGEQYF. Here the CDR3 DNA reads TGTGCCAGCAGCTTGCGACTAGCGGGAGCGGGAGAGCAGTACTTC.

This chain links TRBV14 with TRBJ2-7; D gene ambiguous. CDR3 size: 14 residues. CDR1 is SGHDN, CDR2 FVKESK, per germline. The ends were cut back, 3 bases at V and 6 bases at J, with 15 bases in the middle. CDR3 protein: CASSQTQFNSEQYF. As DNA, the CDR3 is TGTGCCAGCAGCCAGACACAATTCAATTCCGAGCAGTACTTC.

J is TRBJ1-5 and V is TRBV7-6, with 12 positions matching TRBD1. The CDR3 spans 15 residues. Germline-derived CDR1 and CDR2 are SGHVS and FNYEAQ. V gave up 4 bases and J gave up 5 bases; unmatched junction bases: 3. As DNA, the CDR3 is TGTGCCAGCAGCTGGGGACAGGGGGCGGATCAGCCCCAGCATTTT. Residues: CASSWGQGADQPQHF. The full variable domain, in which reference TRBV7-6 and TRBJ1-5 provide the parts outside the CDR3, is GAGVSQSPRYKVTKRGQDVALRCDPISGHVSLYWYRQALGQGPEFLTYFNYEAQQDKSGLPNDRFSAERPEGSISTLTIQRTEQRDSAMYRCASSWGQGADQPQHFGDGTRLSIL.

The gene calls are TRBV19 and TRBJ1-1; TRBD1 matches at 12 bases. Germline-derived CDR1 and CDR2 are LNHDA and SQIVND (reference sequence). The CDR3 length is 17 residues. V dropped 6 bases and J dropped 6; count of bases not matched to a gene: 14. The CDR3 sequence is CASRPTGTGGQGAEAFF. Written as DNA, the CDR3 is TGTGCCAGTAGGCCGACCGGGACAGGGGGCCAAGGCGCTGAAGCTTTCTTT.

CDR3 sequence (DNA): TGTGCCAGCAGCCGGACGGGACAGCCGAACACTGAAGCTTTCTTT. It encodes CASSRTGQPNTEAFF. This chain connects TRBV16 to TRBJ1-1; TRBD1 matches 7 bases. From germline, CDR1 is KGHSY and CDR2 FQNENV. This CDR3 spans 15 amino acids. With V trimmed by 4 bases and J by 1 base, 6 bases remained unmatched. Full variable domain (rest looked up from reference TRBV16 and TRBJ1-1): GEEVAQTPKHLVRGEGQKAKLYCAPIKGHSYVFWYQQVLKNEFKFLISFQNENVFDETGMPKERFSAKCLPNSPCSLEIQATKLEDSAVYFCASSRTGQPNTEAFFGQGTRLTVV.

This clone has only a few counts. The V gene is TRBV7-9, the J gene TRBJ2-7, with 7 bases aligning to TRBD1. The CDR3 is made up of 14 amino acids. CDR1 is SEHNR and CDR2 is FQNEAQ in the germline V gene (reference sequence). With V trimmed by 5 bases and J by 3 bases, 7 bases remained unmatched. The CDR3 nucleotides are TGTGCCAGCAGCCTGGGGACAGTCAGCTACGAGCAGTACTTC. Its translation is CASSLGTVSYEQYF.

As regards this clone: At one end, the junction sequence differs from germline, possibly due to a read error. The rearrangement links TRBV7-9 to TRBJ1-5, with D tentatively TRBD1 (6 bases). Looked up from germline, CDR1 is SEHNR and CDR2 is FQNEAQ (reference sequence). There are 16 residues in the CDR3. The CDR3 here is CSSSLWTENSNQPQHF. In DNA, the CDR3 is TGTTCCAGCAGCTTATGGACAGAAAATAGCAATCAGCCCCAGCATTTT.

The rearrangement uses TRBV28 and TRBJ1-1, with D unclear. Germline V gives CDR1 MDHEN, CDR2 SYDVKM. Trimming cost V 6 bases and J 0 bases, with 17 bases left between them. The CDR3 loop spans 16 amino acids. This chain's CDR3 is CASRETGGRMNTEAFF. The CDR3 DNA reads TGTGCCAGCAGGGAGACGGGCGGGAGAATGAACACTGAAGCTTTCTTT. Drawing the rest from reference TRBV28 and TRBJ1-1, the complete variable domain is DVKVTQSSRYLVKRTGEKVFLECVQDMDHENMFWYRQDPGLGLRLIYFSYDVKMKEKGDIPEGYSVSREKKERFSLILESASTNQTSMYLCASRETGGRMNTEAFFGQGTRLTVV.

The gene calls are TRBV7-3 and TRBJ2-1, with unresolved D. Trimming removed 5 bases from V and 2 bases from J, with 7 bases in between. This CDR3 has 13 amino acids. The germline V gene encodes CDR1 SGHTA and CDR2 FQGTGA. This CDR3 is CASSPTPYNEQFF. CDR3 DNA sequence: TGTGCCAGCAGCCCAACACCCTACAATGAGCAGTTCTTC.

The chain couples TRBV7-3 to TRBJ2-2; no firm D call. V lost 1 base, J lost 7 bases, and 7 bases lay in between. Per the germline V gene, CDR1 is SGHTA and CDR2 is FQGTGA. This CDR3 has 13 amino acids. CDR3 DNA sequence: TGTGCCAGCAGCTTAAATTGGAGCGGGGAGCTGTTTTTT. Translated, it gives CASSLNWSGELFF.

Regarding this clone: The same CDR3 is also encoded by other DNA sequences in this sample. The V call is TRBV4-2, the J call TRBJ2-7; a weak D match, TRBD2 (6 bases). CDR3 length equals 14 residues. Trimming left V 1 base short and J 4 bases short, with 11 bases between. CDR1 is LGHNA and CDR2 is YNFKEQ in the germline V gene. The CDR3 loop reads CASSQGAGSYEQYF. CDR3 coding DNA: TGTGCCAGCAGCCAAGGGGCGGGGAGTTACGAGCAGTACTTC.

The rearrangement links TRBV19 to TRBJ2-2; no clear D gene. V lost 3 bases and J lost 6, with 11 bases in between. CDR1 and CDR2 from the germline V gene are LNHDA and SQIVND (reference sequence). The CDR3 is 14 residues long. The CDR3 DNA is TGTGCCAGTAGTATGGGCTACGGTCCCGGGGAGCTGTTTTTT. This gives the protein CASSMGYGPGELFF.

CDR3 protein: CAISEIGNPSKGFDTQYF. CDR3 in DNA: TGTGCCATCAGTGAAATTGGGAATCCTAGTAAGGGGTTCGATACGCAGTATTTT. The V gene is TRBV10-3, the J gene TRBJ2-3; TRBD1 might be the D (5 bases). Trimming removed 3 bases from V and 6 bases from J, with 25 bases in between. This CDR3 region has 18 residues. In germline, CDR1 is ENHRY, CDR2 SYGVKD.

Comments on this clone: Other DNA sequences of this sample code for an identical CDR3. V is TRBV7-6 and J is TRBJ2-1; 12 bases map to TRBD2. The CDR3 has 15 amino acids. The V segment lost 5 bases and the J segment 6 bases; nucleotides outside the gene matches: 5. Germline CDR1 SGHVS, CDR2 FNYEAQ. The CDR3 DNA reads as TGTGCCAGCAGCCCCACTAGCGGGGGGCTCAATGAGCAGTTCTTC. Translation: CASSPTSGGLNEQFF.

This chain uses TRBV19 with TRBJ2-7, with 9 nucleotides matching TRBD2. Germline V gene lookup returns CDR1 LNHDA and CDR2 SQIVND (reference sequence). V dropped 3 bases and J dropped 3; count of bases not matched to a gene: 6. The CDR3 consists of 15 residues. The CDR3 DNA reads as TGTGCCAGTAGTATCCGGCTAGCGGGAAACTACGAGCAGTACTTC. It is translated as CASSIRLAGNYEQYF.

The J gene is TRBJ2-7, the V gene TRBV7-2, with TRBD2 identical over 8 bases. V gave up 3 bases and J gave up 3 bases; unmatched junction bases: 7. The CDR3 consists of 15 residues. The germline gives CDR1 SGHTA, CDR2 FQGNSA. The CDR3 loop is CASSFKAGELYEQYF. The DNA for the CDR3 is TGTGCCAGCAGCTTCAAAGCGGGAGAGCTCTACGAGCAGTACTTC.

V usage is TRBV4-1 and J usage is TRBJ2-5; TRBD2 aligns across 13 bases. Germline CDR1 reads MGHRA; CDR2 reads YSYEKL. CDR3 size: 15 residues. The junction had 0 bases not matched to a gene; V was cut back by 1 base and J by 4 bases. This CDR3 is CASSQGLAGGETQYF. CDR3 nucleotide sequence: TGCGCCAGCAGCCAAGGACTAGCGGGAGGAGAGACCCAGTACTTC.

The J gene is TRBJ1-5, the V gene TRBV9; D might be TRBD1 (5 bases). This CDR3 contains 15 residues. Germline CDR1 SGDLS, CDR2 YYNGEE. V was clipped by 0 bases and J by 4 bases, with 11 bases between them. This chain's CDR3 is CASSVAGDSNQPQHF. The CDR3 region has the DNA TGTGCCAGCAGCGTAGCGGGGGACTCTAATCAGCCCCAGCATTTT.

This clone was recorded a few times. This chain connects TRBV6-5 to TRBJ1-2; the D gene is possibly TRBD1 (6 bases). The V end lost 3 bases, the J end lost 4 bases, and 12 bases lay between the germline ends. There are 14 residues in the CDR3. Germline CDR1 and CDR2: MNHEY and SVGAGI. The CDR3 DNA follows: TGTGCCAGCAGTTATGGGGGCAGTCCCTATGGCTACACCTTC. Amino acid sequence: CASSYGGSPYGYTF.